This T cell receptor (beta chain) is drawn from a study of blood T cell repertoires in COVID-19. Participants came from around 25 US areas, aged roughly 18 to 95 years. Membership in each cohort depended on participant-reported clinical history. Only in-frame clones appear in the TCRdb table, and some are missing; sequencing was by immunoSEQ multiplex PCR. The repertoire includes around 200,000 clones, roughly 88% of them detected once, and roughly 5.9% sits in the top ten. Between the trimmed V and J ends, which lost 4 bases and 0 bases, there was a span of 10 bases. Germline loops: CDR1 LNHDA, CDR2 SQIVND (reference sequence). This CDR3 has 14 residues.

V is TRBV19 and J is TRBJ2-7; TRBD2 might be the D (6 bases). The sequence was collected from a man aged 40-49 years with acute COVID-19. The specimen sequenced was PBMCs or T cells enriched from blood (not recorded which). This chain's CDR3 is CASSNRETSYEQYF. As DNA, the CDR3 is TGTGCCAGTAGTAATCGGGAGACCTCCTACGAGCAGTACTTC. Complete variable domain (other parts from reference TRBV19 and TRBJ2-7): DGGITQSPKYLFRKEGQNVTLSCEQNLNHDAMYWYRQDPGQGLRLIYYSQIVNDFQKGDIAEGYSVSREKKESFPLTVTSAQKNPTAFYLCASSNRETSYEQYFGPGTRLTVT.